This T cell receptor (beta chain) originates from a study of tumor-infiltrating lymphocytes in primary liver carcinoma. Study as a whole: Tumor stage was T1-T3 N0M0, and tumor size was roughly 4 to 10 cm across. Findings of the study overall: Blood trailed tumors significantly in top-250-clone fraction (p = 0.039).

With respect to this clonotype: What it recognizes is unknown. In this CDR3 the conserved last residue, phenylalanine or tryptophan, is missing, so a read error is likely.

Starting from about 0.5 ug of total RNA, TCR beta cDNA was produced with a primer in the constant region. Modified slightly, ARM-PCR produced TCR beta libraries over three nested multiplex PCR rounds. Running roughly 10 cycles apiece, the first two PCR rounds relied on TRBV1-TRBV30 forward primers together with a C-beta reverse primer. TCRdb independently ran MiXCR on the multiplex PCR reads; one entry per CDR3 protein. Found here are tens of thousands of distinct CDR3 sequences, around 75% of them singletons; the top ten hold under 45%. The CDR3 is 16 residues long. Germline loops: CDR1 SGHAT, CDR2 FQNNGV. From unsorted bulk tissue weighing about 20-33 mg, DNA and RNA were co-extracted. Infection with HBV was chronic in patients; they were treatment-naive.

The sample was tumor-adjacent normal liver tissue. The chain joins TRBV11-2 to TRBJ2-3; a possible D gene is TRBD1 (6 bases). The assigned J gene may be wrong: the sequence end matches TRBJ1-5 better. The receptor was derived from a man aged 40-49 years with primary liver carcinoma and hepatitis B virus infection. Here the CDR3 reads CASSRRSTGNTDTQHS. In DNA, the CDR3 is TGTGCCAGCAGCAGAAGAAGTACAGGGAACACAGATACGCAGCATTCC.